Listed below are T cell receptor beta chains from one sample, sequenced in a study of OX40 agonist ivuxolimab in advanced cancers. Profiling relied on immunoSEQ multiplex PCR, and the TCRdb table lists in-frame clones only, not all of them. The top ten clones hold under 0.7% of a sample with 55,000 to 70,000 clones, about 86% of them seen once. Source: CD4+ or CD8+ T cells sorted from blood, taken in a trial of the OX40 agonist ivuxolimab. The receptors derive from an adult with an advanced solid tumor such as melanoma, head and neck, liver or kidney cancer. The CDR3 runs from the conserved cysteine through the conserved F or W. A D gene is named only where the DNA matches it firmly. Size values are once, few and many counts, or a class for expanded clones, and some rows have none.

v_call: TRBV12-5; j_call: TRBJ2-5; d_call: NA; clone_size: NA; cdr3_aa: CASGSGLGSETQYF; cdr3_nt: TGTGCTAGTGGTTCGGGGCTTGGATCCGAGACCCAGTACTTC
v_call: TRBV5-1; j_call: TRBJ2-7; d_call: TRBD1; clone_size: NA; cdr3_aa: CASSGTGGFYEQYF; cdr3_nt: TGCGCCAGCAGCGGGACAGGGGGCTTCTACGAGCAGTACTTC
v_call: TRBV6-6; j_call: TRBJ2-3; d_call: NA; clone_size: once; cdr3_aa: CASAPAGGTDTQYF; cdr3_nt: TGTGCCAGCGCCCCAGCGGGTGGGACAGATACGCAGTATTTT
v_call: TRBV5-1; j_call: TRBJ2-3; d_call: TRBD2; clone_size: NA; cdr3_aa: CASSFGASGGNTDTQYF; cdr3_nt: TGCGCCAGCAGCTTCGGGGCTAGCGGGGGGAACACAGATACGCAGTATTTT
v_call: TRBV19; j_call: TRBJ2-5; d_call: TRBD1; clone_size: NA; cdr3_aa: CASSTGQGTQETQYF; cdr3_nt: TGTGCCAGTAGTACCGGACAGGGTACTCAAGAGACCCAGTACTTC
v_call: TRBV30; j_call: TRBJ1-2; d_call: NA; clone_size: NA; cdr3_aa: CAFPSRGGAGYTF; cdr3_nt: TGTGCCTTCCCCTCCCGGGGAGGGGCTGGCTACACCTTC
v_call: TRBV6-5; j_call: TRBJ2-7; d_call: TRBD2; clone_size: NA; cdr3_aa: CASSSYSGTSEGEQYF; cdr3_nt: TGTGCCAGCAGTTCTTACTCCGGGACTAGCGAGGGCGAGCAGTACTTC
v_call: TRBV5-8; j_call: TRBJ1-5; d_call: NA; clone_size: NA; cdr3_aa: CASSLGGHTGSNQPQHF; cdr3_nt: TGTGCCAGCAGCTTGGGAGGTCATACAGGTAGCAATCAGCCCCAGCATTTT
v_call: TRBV28; j_call: TRBJ1-2; d_call: NA; clone_size: few; cdr3_aa: CASSLMNVGYTF; cdr3_nt: TGTGCCAGCAGTTTAATGAACGTAGGCTACACCTTC
v_call: TRBV10-3; j_call: TRBJ1-1; d_call: NA; clone_size: NA; cdr3_aa: CAISERRDTEAFF; cdr3_nt: TGTGCCATCAGTGAGAGAAGGGACACTGAAGCTTTCTTT
v_call: TRBV4-3; j_call: TRBJ2-6; d_call: TRBD1; clone_size: NA; cdr3_aa: CASSRGQGGSGANVLTF; cdr3_nt: TGCGCCAGCAGCCGAGGACAGGGGGGGTCTGGGGCCAACGTCCTGACTTTC
v_call: TRBV10-1; j_call: TRBJ2-3; d_call: TRBD2; clone_size: NA; cdr3_aa: CASSEETSGSTDTQYF; cdr3_nt: TGCGCCAGCAGTGAAGAAACTAGCGGGAGCACAGATACGCAGTATTTT
v_call: TRBV7-9; j_call: TRBJ1-1; d_call: NA; clone_size: NA; cdr3_aa: CASSPEAISNTEAFF; cdr3_nt: TGTGCCAGCAGCCCCGAAGCAATCTCGAACACTGAAGCTTTCTTT